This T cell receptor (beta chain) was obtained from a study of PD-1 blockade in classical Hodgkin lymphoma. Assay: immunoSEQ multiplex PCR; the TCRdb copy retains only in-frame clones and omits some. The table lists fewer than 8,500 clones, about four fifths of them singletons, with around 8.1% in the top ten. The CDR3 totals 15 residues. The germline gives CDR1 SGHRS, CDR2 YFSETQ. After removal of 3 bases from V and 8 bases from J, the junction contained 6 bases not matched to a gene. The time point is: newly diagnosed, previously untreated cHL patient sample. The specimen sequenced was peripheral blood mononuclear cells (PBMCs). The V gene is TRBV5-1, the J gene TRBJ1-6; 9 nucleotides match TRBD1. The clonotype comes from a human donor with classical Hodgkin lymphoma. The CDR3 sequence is CASSSEGTGYSPLHF. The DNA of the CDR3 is TGCGCCAGCAGCTCCGAGGGGACAGGGTATTCACCCCTCCACTTT.